The rows below give T cell receptor beta chains drawn from one sample of a study of OX40 agonist ivuxolimab in advanced cancers. Clones were sequenced by immunoSEQ multiplex PCR, and TCRdb holds only the in-frame ones, with some missing. Here the sample spans under 75,000 clones, nearly 95% being singletons. The input for sequencing was CD4+ or CD8+ T cells sorted from blood, taken in a trial of the OX40 agonist ivuxolimab. The receptors were sampled from an adult with an advanced solid tumor such as melanoma, head and neck, liver or kidney cancer. CDR3s include the opening cysteine and the closing phenylalanine or tryptophan. The order of the fields is J gene, CDR3 length, D gene, V gene, CDR3 protein. D genes are given only for firm matches.

>TRBJ1-2|14|-|TRBV2
CASRPPGTRYGYTF
>TRBJ1-2|14|-|TRBV10-3
CAISGGQGFNGYTF
>TRBJ2-5|14|-|TRBV13
CASSLAQGEETQYF
>TRBJ2-3|15|-|TRBV12-5
CASDLLLPPIDTQYF
>TRBJ1-1|18|TRBD1|TRBV4-1
CASSQDHLRTGLDTEAFF
>TRBJ1-4|14|-|TRBV7-9
CASSPRLEDEKLFF
>TRBJ2-7|13|-|TRBV28
CASSLWSSYEQYF
>TRBJ1-5|15|-|TRBV19
CASTYVSSNNQPQHF
>TRBJ2-5|16|-|TRBV9
CASSVGNRDLRETQYF
>TRBJ2-5|15|TRBD2|TRBV6-4
CASSEGASGMETQYF
>TRBJ1-3|17|TRBD1|TRBV9
CASSTPTGASSGNTIYF
>TRBJ1-1|12|-|TRBV29-1
CSGSGLDTEAFF
>TRBJ2-3|15|TRBD1|TRBV7-9
CASSQGQGAIVAQYF
>TRBJ2-7|10|-|TRBV6-1
CATNFYEQYF
>TRBJ1-1|17|-|TRBV28
CASTTRDQGKHHTEAFF
>TRBJ2-1|12|TRBD2|TRBV6-6
CASSGRSDEQFF
>TRBJ2-7|14|TRBD2|TRBV5-1
CASSASGWAYEQYF
>TRBJ2-5|14|TRBD2|TRBV11-3
CASSLRLAGETQYF
>TRBJ2-7|13|-|TRBV10-1
CASSPGPGLEQYF
>TRBJ2-7|15|TRBD2|TRBV2
CASSQTSGRFYEQYF
>TRBJ2-1|13|-|TRBV27
CASSLVPDSEQFF
>TRBJ2-7|14|-|TRBV4-3
CASSQEGGSYEQYF
>TRBJ2-1|15|TRBD2|TRBV7-2
CASSYIAGLNNEQFF
>TRBJ2-2|15|TRBD2|TRBV9
CASGGLAGGTGELFF
>TRBJ2-7|15|-|TRBV9
CASSVGVGATYEQYF
>TRBJ2-5|14|-|TRBV4-1
CASSHWGFQETQYF
>TRBJ2-3|15|-|TRBV5-8
CASRNRRTSTDTQYF
>TRBJ2-2|15|-|TRBV7-9
CASSPAGTSTGELFF
>TRBJ2-7|15|TRBD2|TRBV11-2
CASSSGLAGHYEQYF
>TRBJ1-1|13|TRBD1|TRBV30
CAWEDRVSTEAFF
>TRBJ2-7|15|TRBD1|TRBV4-3
CASSQEEGAYYEQYF
>TRBJ2-3|14|TRBD2|TRBV19
CASGEAGGSDTQYF
>TRBJ1-1|12|-|TRBV25-1
CASRAGNTEAFF
>TRBJ1-1|12|-|TRBV19
CASRLGDTEAFF
>TRBJ1-2|11|-|TRBV7-9
CASSLGTACTF
>TRBJ2-1|16|TRBD2|TRBV7-2
CASSFLVSPAGNEQFF
>TRBJ1-2|12|-|TRBV30
CAWSVAGYGYTF
>TRBJ2-3|15|TRBD2|TRBV19
CASSILAGNTDTQYF
>TRBJ1-2|20|-|TRBV7-3
CASSLNFAWSSTPRVYGYTF
>TRBJ2-4|17|-|TRBV12-1
CASSFGIQGYAKNIQYF
>TRBJ1-1|16|-|TRBV27
CASSFLVIQGSPEAFF
>TRBJ2-3|13|-|TRBV6-6
CASGVMRLDTQYF
>TRBJ2-1|10|-|TRBV19
CASADNEQFF
>TRBJ1-2|14|-|TRBV4-2
CASSQDGQPDGYTF
>TRBJ2-7|15|TRBD2|TRBV19
CASSIFLAGGNEQYF